This T cell receptor beta chain is drawn from a study of blood T cell repertoires in COVID-19. Across the whole study: From the United States, Italy and Spain came samples of acute and convalescent COVID-19. PBMCs, B-cell-depleted T cells, or T cells were the source of the cDNA or gDNA that made up the material.

Per the authors' pipeline: Nucleated cell counts were estimated from reference gene primer amplification. Profiled with immunoSEQ multiplex PCR; TCRdb holds only in-frame clones, not every one. That table is the source of V, J and clone size, and D and trimming were worked out from the DNA. The table includes 95,000 to 150,000 clones, over 75% detected once. CDR3 length: 18 amino acids. Germline V gene lookup returns CDR1 DFQATT and CDR2 SNEGSKA (reference sequence). V lost 3 bases, J lost 4 bases, and 14 bases stayed unmatched. The chain is built from TRBV20-1 and TRBJ2-3, with 12 bases that match TRBD2. Sequencing was carried out using peripheral blood. The receptor comes from a man aged 50-60 years with acute or convalescent COVID-19. For the CDR3, the DNA is TGCAGTGCTAGTAGCCGCCGACTAGCGGGAGTTTACGCAGATACGCAGTATTTT. This encodes CSASSRRLAGVYADTQYF.